This TCR beta chain emerged from a study of CD8 T cells in ankylosing spondylitis. The V end lost 3 bases, the J end lost 5 bases, and 14 bases lay between the germline ends. The germline gives CDR1 SEHNR, CDR2 FQNEAQ (reference sequence). The length of the CDR3 is 15 residues. It was by quantitative 5'-RACE with molecular barcodes that TCR beta libraries were made. TCRdb recomputed calls from the 5' RACE reads with MiXCR, one row per CDR3 protein. The table lists approximately 25,000 distinct CDR3 sequences, roughly a sixth of them singletons, with 28% in the top ten. General study findings and limits: It appeared that ankylosing spondylitis blood was characterized by a TCR beta motif of roughly 8 highly homologous variants. Researchers reportedly found disease-linked clones significantly enriched in matched ankylosing spondylitis synovial fluid. Prior work had noted some motif variants in reactive arthritis blood and synovial fluid.

This clonotype was counted many times. The antigen is unknown. The source material was blood. This receptor was obtained from a male donor with ankylosing spondylitis or in good health (not recorded which). The J gene is TRBJ1-5, the V gene TRBV7-9, with D uncertain. The DNA for the CDR3 is TGTGCCAGCAGCTTGGAGGGAGTCGGGTATCAGCCCCAGCATTTT. This codes for CASSLEGVGYQPQHF.